Presented here are 24 T cell receptor beta chains from one specimen sequenced in a study of neurological immune-mediated disorders (dated by TCRdb to between 2018 and 2021). The time point label, as the study defines it: longitudinal time-point 2. To prepare the library, 5' RACE was applied. Sequenced using an Illumina HiSeq 2500. TCRdb trimmed the raw reads at Q25, called clones with MiXCR and kept productive beta chains. Each entry merges the rows of one CDR3 protein and shows their most common DNA and genes. The sample includes fewer than 60,000 distinct CDR3 sequences, with around 13% observed a single time. Jointly, the top ten make up 4.5% to 5.5% of the sample. The sample taken for sequencing was PBMCs. The receptors shown here come from a male donor with HTLV-1-associated myelopathy (HAM/TSP).

The V gene is TRBV28, the J gene TRBJ2-5, with 7 bases fitting TRBD2. The CDR3 covers 17 residues. Germline lookup yields CDR1 MDHEN and CDR2 SYDVKM. The V segment lost 7 bases and the J segment 0 bases; nucleotides outside the gene matches: 14. Written as DNA, the CDR3 is TGTGCCAGCACCTTATCGGGGCGGGGGAAGGACCAAGAGACCCAGTACTTC. Its protein is CASTLSGRGKDQETQYF.

The sample holds many counts of this clonotype. The chain couples TRBV5-1 to TRBJ1-1, with TRBD1 matching over 7 bases. Trimming cost V 0 bases and J 3 bases; bases outside gene matches: 5. Germline values: CDR1 SGHRS, CDR2 YFSETQ. The length of the CDR3 is 15 residues. The CDR3 DNA follows: TGCGCCAGCAGCTTGGACCAGACAGGGTACACTGAAGCTTTCTTT. The encoded protein is CASSLDQTGYTEAFF.

This clonotype came up many times. The chain employs TRBV5-1 and TRBJ2-7, with no clear D. CDR1 and CDR2 from the germline V gene are SGHRS and YFSETQ. Between the trimmed V and J ends, which lost 4 bases and 1 base, there was a span of 12 bases. CDR3 length: 14 amino acids. The CDR3 loop is CASSILTRSYEQYF. The CDR3 bases are TGCGCCAGCAGCATTTTAACACGTTCCTACGAGCAGTACTTC.

Many counts were recorded for this clonotype. The J gene is TRBJ2-7, the V gene TRBV12-3 or TRBV12-4, with D uncertain. The V and J ends lost 3 bases and 6 bases respectively, with 9 bases between them. The CDR3 is made up of 12 amino acids. In nucleotides, the CDR3 is TGTGCCAGCAGTTTCCGGGTAGGCGAGCAGTACTTC. Translating it yields CASSFRVGEQYF.

This clonotype was found many times. The V gene is TRBV11-2, the J gene TRBJ1-3, with 7 bases that match TRBD1. Germline values: CDR1 SGHAT, CDR2 FQNNGV. The CDR3 runs to 17 residues. Germline trimming cut 5 bases from V and 0 bases from J; bases unmatched to any gene: 10. In DNA, the CDR3 is TGTGCCAGCAGCGAAAACAGGGGCCCTAGCTCTGGAAACACCATATATTTT. Its protein is CASSENRGPSSGNTIYF. Drawing the rest from reference TRBV11-2 and TRBJ1-3, the complete variable domain is EAGVAQSPRYKIIEKRQSVAFWCNPISGHATLYWYQQILGQGPKLLIQFQNNGVVDDSQLPKDRFSAERLKGVDSTLKIQPAKLEDSAVYLCASSENRGPSSGNTIYFGEGSWLTVV.

This clonotype was detected many times. The chain employs TRBV6-2 or TRBV6-3 and TRBJ1-6; no clear D. CDR1 and CDR2 from the germline V gene are MNHEY and SVGEGT. The CDR3 runs 14 residues. Trimming pared 6 bases from V and 0 bases from J, leaving 6 bases between. The CDR3 loop reads CASSISSYNSPLHF. In DNA form, the CDR3 reads TGTGCCAGCAGCATCAGCTCCTATAATTCACCCCTCCACTTT.

The sample holds many counts of this clonotype. The genes are TRBV6-5 and TRBJ2-7; 7 positions agree with TRBD1. With 6 bases clipped from V and 3 bases from J, the junction kept 17 bases outside the gene matches. The CDR3 has 17 amino acids. Germline V gene sequence: CDR1 MNHEY, CDR2 SVGAGI. In DNA form, the CDR3 reads TGTGCCAGCAGCTCTCACCCAACCGCAGGGACAGACTACGAGCAGTACTTC. Translated: CASSSHPTAGTDYEQYF.

In this sample, this clonotype turned up many times. The V and J genes are TRBV10-3 and TRBJ2-7; 10 nucleotides match TRBD1. V lost 6 bases, J lost 6 bases, and 5 bases stayed unmatched. CDR1 and CDR2 from the germline V gene are ENHRY and SYGVKD. This CDR3 has 13 residues. The CDR3 bases are TGTGCCATCAGCGGGACAGGGGCTGGCGAGCAGTACTTC. This gives the protein CAISGTGAGEQYF.

This clonotype was seen many times. J is TRBJ1-4 and V is TRBV20-1, with TRBD1 identical over 8 bases. The germline V gene has CDR1 DFQATT and CDR2 SNEGSKA (reference sequence). CDR3 size: 13 residues. The ends lost 5 bases at V and 8 bases at J; junction bases unmatched: 7. The DNA for the CDR3 is TGCAGTGCTCTATGGACAGGGCGGGAAAAACTGTTTTTT. Translation gives CSALWTGREKLFF.

Ten or more counts support this clonotype. The rearrangement joins TRBV5-1 to TRBJ2-7; D unclear. The V end lost 0 bases, the J end lost 3 bases, and 28 bases lay between the germline ends. The CDR3 runs to 20 residues. Looked up from germline, CDR1 is SGHRS and CDR2 is YFSETQ. CDR3 protein: CASSLVAITTTNAAHYEQYF. Here the CDR3 DNA reads TGCGCCAGCAGCTTGGTCGCCATAACCACAACAAACGCGGCCCACTACGAGCAGTACTTC.

This clonotype was seen ten or more times. The chain carries TRBV12-3 or TRBV12-4 and TRBJ1-1; D call uncertain. The CDR3 length is 11 residues. Trimming removed 3 bases from V and 2 bases from J, with 1 base in between. This CDR3 reads CASSFNTEAFF. For the CDR3, the DNA is TGTGCCAGCAGTTTCAACACTGAAGCTTTCTTT.

The chain recombines TRBV6-2 or TRBV6-3 with TRBJ2-5, with D perhaps matching TRBD1 (5 bases). Germline-derived CDR1 and CDR2 are MNHEY and SVGEGT. V shed 11 bases and J shed 3 bases, with 13 bases lying between them. The CDR3 has 12 amino acids. The CDR3 nucleotides are TGTGCCTGCTGTCCCAGGGAAGAGACCCAGTACTTC. It translates to CACCPREETQYF.

This clonotype was found many times. The genes are TRBV5-1 and TRBJ2-2; 8 bases fit TRBD1. CDR3 length: 14 amino acids. The trim removed 3 bases at V and 7 bases at J, leaving 5 bases unmatched. Per germline, CDR1 SGHRS and CDR2 YFSETQ. The DNA for the CDR3 is TGCGCCAGCAGCTCGCAGGGGGCGGTCGGGGAGCTGTTTTTT. It is translated as CASSSQGAVGELFF.

The rearrangement uses TRBV5-1 and TRBJ1-1; tentatively, D is TRBD1 (5 bases). Per germline, CDR1 SGHRS and CDR2 YFSETQ. This CDR3 has 15 amino acids. Trimming removed 0 bases from V and 1 base from J, with 10 bases in between. CDR3 in amino acids: CASSLDRTWNTEAFF. The CDR3, as DNA: TGCGCCAGCAGCTTGGACAGGACTTGGAACACTGAAGCTTTCTTT.

The table lists this clonotype with many counts. V and J are TRBV27 and TRBJ1-4, with 9 bases identical to TRBD1. This CDR3 contains 17 residues. Germline V CDR1 and CDR2: MNHEY, SMNVEV (reference sequence). V shed 5 bases, J shed 4 bases, and the junction held 11 bases outside the gene matches. The CDR3 spells CASSPGTGWGGNEKLFF. CDR3 DNA: TGTGCCAGCAGTCCCGGGACAGGGTGGGGCGGTAATGAAAAACTGTTTTTT.

This clonotype was counted ten times or more. The rearrangement links TRBV20-1 to TRBJ1-5; 8 nucleotides line up with TRBD1. This CDR3 has 17 residues. With V trimmed by 0 bases and J by 3 bases, 10 bases remained unmatched. The germline CDR1 and CDR2 sequences are DFQATT and SNEGSKA (reference sequence). In DNA form, the CDR3 reads TGCAGTGCTAGAGATAGGACAGGGCCCGCCTTCAATCAGCCCCAGCATTTT. It translates to CSARDRTGPAFNQPQHF.

In this sample, this clonotype turned up many times. V is TRBV12-3 or TRBV12-4 and J is TRBJ1-5, with 8 bases fitting TRBD1. V dropped 5 bases and J dropped 4; count of bases not matched to a gene: 7. The CDR3 has 15 residues. CDR3 residues: CASSVRGRGNQPQHF. CDR3 DNA: TGTGCCAGCAGTGTCAGGGGGCGCGGGAATCAGCCCCAGCATTTT.

As to this clonotype: A much larger clone lies one base from this, so it may be a read error. The V gene is TRBV20-1, the J gene TRBJ2-2; 9 positions match TRBD1. V was pared by 3 bases and J by 8 bases, with 7 bases of the junction left unmatched. The CDR3 contains 14 residues. The germline V gene has CDR1 DFQATT and CDR2 SNEGSKA (reference sequence). The CDR3 reads CSARKQGATGELFF. The CDR3 nucleotides read TGCAGTGCTAGGAAACAGGGGGCGACTGGGGAGCTGTTTTTT.

This chain links TRBV7-9 with TRBJ2-1, with 9 nucleotides matching TRBD1. The germline gives CDR1 SEHNR, CDR2 FQNEAQ (reference sequence). The CDR3 runs 14 residues. V trimming: 1 base; J trimming: 7 bases; junction bases outside the gene matches: 2. In nucleotides, the CDR3 is TGTGCCAGCAGCTTAGGGACAGGGGTGAATGAGCAGTTCTTC. Its protein product is CASSLGTGVNEQFF.

The V and J genes are TRBV20-1 and TRBJ2-3; D is unclear. Germline V gene sequence: CDR1 DFQATT, CDR2 SNEGSKA (reference sequence). This CDR3 comprises 11 residues. The V end was cut by 5 bases, the J end by 5 bases, with 8 bases between. The CDR3 DNA sequence: TGCAGTGCTCCTTCCGGAGATACGCAGTATTTT. Translated: CSAPSGDTQYF.

This clonotype showed up many times. The chain has TRBV20-1 and TRBJ1-4; possible D gene TRBD1, 5 bases. V gave up 1 base and J gave up 8 bases, with 11 bases separating them. Germline V lookup: CDR1 DFQATT, CDR2 SNEGSKA (reference sequence). The CDR3 loop spans 13 amino acids. For the CDR3, the DNA is TGCAGTGCTAGAGGGGGCGGTGGAGAAAAACTGTTTTTT. Encoded protein: CSARGGGGEKLFF.

This clonotype occurred many times. The V call is TRBV5-1, the J call TRBJ1-4; weak D call: TRBD1 (5 bases). Germline V CDR1 and CDR2: SGHRS, YFSETQ. CDR3 size: 13 residues. V lost 1 base, J lost 12 bases, and 13 bases lay in between. CDR3 coding DNA: TGCGCCAGCAGCTTGCCGGGACTGCAAGAACTGTTTTTT. This sequence encodes CASSLPGLQELFF.

Many counts were recorded for this clonotype. The chain couples TRBV7-3 to TRBJ1-5; 9 bases align to TRBD1. J was trimmed by 2 bases and V by 5 bases; bases with no gene match: 1. Germline V CDR1 and CDR2: SGHTA, FQGTGA. This CDR3 is 14 amino acids long. The DNA for the CDR3 is TGTGCCAGCAGCCGGACAGGGGGCAATCAGCCCCAGCATTTT. Translated: CASSRTGGNQPQHF. Combining the CDR3 with reference TRBV7-3 and TRBJ1-5 gives the whole variable domain GAGVSQTPSNKVTEKGKYVELRCDPISGHTALYWYRQSLGQGPEFLIYFQGTGAADDSGLPNDRFFAVRPEGSVSTLKIQRTERGDSAVYLCASSRTGGNQPQHFGDGTRLSIL.

There are many counts of this clonotype. V usage is TRBV20-1 and J usage is TRBJ1-5; D may be TRBD1 (6 bases). The CDR3 extends over 12 amino acids. Germline V gene lookup returns CDR1 DFQATT and CDR2 SNEGSKA (reference sequence). The V end was cut by 6 bases, the J end by 7 bases, with 13 bases between. The CDR3 nucleotides read TGCAGTGCAGGGGGGGGTGGGCAGCCCCAGCATTTT. It specifies CSAGGGGQPQHF.